This T cell receptor (beta chain) comes out of a study of blood T cells in healthy people across ages. With a J-beta primer mix and a sample-barcoded 5' primer, a second PCR ran roughly 6 to 11 cycles. TCRdb re-called the 5' RACE reads with MiXCR, one entry per CDR3 protein. The profile covers roughly 1,500,000 distinct CDR3 sequences, with roughly 32% appearing a single time and 11% taken by the ten largest. The CDR3 is 19 amino acids. CDR1 and CDR2 (germline): MDHEN, SYDVKM. V was clipped by 3 bases and J by 2 bases; unmatched bases: 15. The TCR originated in a woman aged 30 to 39 in good health. The sequenced sample was blood. V gene TRBV28 combines with J gene TRBJ2-3, with 9 bases aligning to TRBD1. In DNA, the CDR3 is TGTGCCAGCAGTTTGTACACCGCCTTAACAGGGGGCTTCACAGATACGCAGTATTTT. It specifies CASSLYTALTGGFTDTQYF. The full variable domain, rest sourced from reference TRBV28 and TRBJ2-3, is DVKVTQSSRYLVKRTGEKVFLECVQDMDHENMFWYRQDPGLGLRLIYFSYDVKMKEKGDIPEGYSVSREKKERFSLILESASTNQTSMYLCASSLYTALTGGFTDTQYFGPGTRLTVL.